This T cell receptor (beta chain) was profiled in a study of Graves' ophthalmopathy and Graves' hyperthyroidism. Overall study context: No treatment had been given when peripheral blood was collected at initial diagnosis.

The CDR3 has 12 residues. V shed 6 bases, J shed 13 bases, and the junction held 8 bases outside the gene matches. Per germline, CDR1 DFQATT and CDR2 SNEGSKA (reference sequence). Study results and limitations: Ophthalmopathy versus stable hyperthyroidism: 13-signature model gave around 90% sensitivity, 81.08% specificity.

Amplified TCR beta CDR3 regions were obtained using RNA transcripts as template. First-round RT-PCR used HTBI primers; second-round multiplex PCR followed. TCRdb re-analysed the multiplex PCR reads in MiXCR, keeping a single row per CDR3 protein. The repertoire has 660,000 or so distinct CDR3 sequences, 35% to 45% of them found once; the top ten carry under 3.5%. This clonotype was picked up many times. Its antigen remains unknown. Ophthalmopathy donors were characterized by moderate-to-severe activity, CAS of at least 3, NOSPECS of at least 4, and duration under 3 months. The J gene is TRBJ1-4, the V gene TRBV20-1; 10 bases fit TRBD1. Sequenced input: peripheral blood. This sequence originates from an adult man with Graves' ophthalmopathy. The CDR3 reads CSASGQGDGLFF. Written as DNA, the CDR3 is TGCAGTGCCAGCGGACAGGGGGATGGACTGTTTTTT.